The next 16 T cell receptor beta chains were all read from a single sample in a study of blood T cell repertoires in COVID-19. The data were produced by immunoSEQ multiplex PCR, yet TCRdb's version contains in-frame clones alone and is incomplete. Of nearly 90,000 clones detected, around 72% appear once; the ten largest clones hold about 15%. The sample consisted of peripheral blood. The source is a woman aged 80 or over with acute or convalescent COVID-19.

The rearrangement uses TRBV6-9 and TRBJ1-2, with 10 bases matching TRBD1. The CDR3 loop spans 16 amino acids. Losses at the gene ends were 2 bases for V and 2 bases for J; bases not matched to a gene: 5. Germline CDR1 is MNHGY and CDR2 is SVAAGI. The CDR3 nucleotides read TGTGCCAGCAGTTATCCGGGGGGACAGGGGAACTATGGCTACACCTTC. Translating it yields CASSYPGGQGNYGYTF.

The sample holds a few counts of this clone. The J gene is TRBJ1-2, the V gene TRBV5-1; D gene unclear. Trimming removed 3 bases at V and 1 base at J, with 10 bases between. CDR1 SGHRS and CDR2 YFSETQ come from the germline V gene. The CDR3 runs 14 residues. CDR3 coding DNA: TGCGCCAGCAGCTCCTCCCGGGGTAACTATGGCTACACCTTC. This codes for CASSSSRGNYGYTF.

The V and J genes are TRBV6-6 and TRBJ1-6; 7 positions agree with TRBD1. Per germline, CDR1 MNHNY and CDR2 SVGAGI (reference sequence). Unmatched junction bases numbered 10, after V lost 5 bases and J lost 9 bases. CDR3 length: 15 residues. The CDR3 DNA reads as TGTGCCAGCAGTGGAGGGGCAGGGGGAAGTTCACCCCTCCACTTT. It is translated as CASSGGAGGSSPLHF.

The chain links TRBV27 to TRBJ2-7; D is possibly TRBD1 (6 bases). CDR3 length: 13 residues. Trimming took 0 bases from V and 4 from J, leaving 7 bases between them. Germline-derived CDR1 and CDR2 are MNHEY and SMNVEV (reference sequence). CDR3 in amino acids: CASSLSDRYEQYF. In DNA, the CDR3 is TGTGCCAGCAGTTTATCGGACAGATACGAGCAGTACTTC.

This clone was observed a single time. V usage is TRBV6-5 and J usage is TRBJ1-4; TRBD1 is a possible D gene (5 bases). The V gene's germline CDR1 is MNHEY and CDR2 SVGAGI. This CDR3 contains 15 residues. V was trimmed by 2 bases and J by 8 bases, leaving 15 bases between them. The CDR3 loop is CASSYRGPGGEKLFF. The CDR3 DNA reads as TGTGCCAGCAGTTACAGGGGACCGGGAGGCGAAAAACTGTTTTTT.

V gene TRBV4-2 combines with J gene TRBJ2-3; tentative D call: TRBD2 (6 bases). The CDR3 sequence is 17 residues long. Looked up from germline, CDR1 is LGHNA and CDR2 is YNFKEQ. Trimming stripped 0 bases from V and 2 bases from J, with 15 bases between. CDR3 amino acids: CASSQEVGGTITDTQYF. CDR3 nucleotide sequence: TGTGCCAGCAGCCAAGAGGTAGGAGGGACCATCACAGATACGCAGTATTTT.

The V and J genes are TRBV11-2 and TRBJ1-2; D remains ambiguous. CDR3 length: 15 residues. The V end lost 4 bases, the J end lost 1 base, and 13 bases lay between the germline ends. Germline V CDR1 and CDR2: SGHAT, FQNNGV. The CDR3 loop reads CASSSLRGRNYGYTF. CDR3 coding DNA: TGTGCCAGCAGCTCCTTACGGGGTCGTAACTATGGCTACACCTTC.

The rearrangement uses TRBV6-1 and TRBJ1-1; tentative D call: TRBD1 (5 bases). The CDR3 is made up of 15 amino acids. CDR1 MNHNS and CDR2 SASEGT come from the germline V gene. Trimming removed 1 base at V and 0 bases at J, with 9 bases between. CDR3 bases: TGTGCCAGCAGTGAAGGTAGGGGAATGAACACTGAAGCTTTCTTT. Translated: CASSEGRGMNTEAFF.

The CDR3 DNA reads TGCGCCAGCAGCCAAGTTAAGGGGTATAACTATGGCTACACCTTC. Translating gives CASSQVKGYNYGYTF. The chain combines TRBV4-1 with TRBJ1-2, with D maybe TRBD1 (5 bases). There are 15 residues in the CDR3. Germline assignment: CDR1 MGHRA and CDR2 YSYEKL. V was pared by 1 base and J by 1 base, with 10 bases between.

This clone has a handful of counts. The chain carries TRBV4-2 and TRBJ1-4; D is ambiguous. The V gene lost 3 bases and the J gene lost 3 bases, with 20 bases spanning the gap. The CDR3 covers 18 residues. Germline V CDR1 and CDR2: LGHNA, YNFKEQ. The CDR3 sequence: CASSHPETALGANEKLFF. The CDR3 DNA reads TGTGCCAGCAGCCACCCCGAGACGGCGCTCGGGGCTAATGAAAAACTGTTTTTT.

The V gene is TRBV6-5, the J gene TRBJ1-1; the D gene is possibly TRBD1 (6 bases). Trimming took 8 bases from V and 4 from J, leaving 20 bases between them. CDR3 length: 15 amino acids. Germline lookup yields CDR1 MNHEY and CDR2 SVGAGI. As DNA, the CDR3 is TGTGCCAGCCGTTTTAAACCCAGGGGAATCACTGAAGCTTTCTTT. Translation: CASRFKPRGITEAFF.

The J gene is TRBJ1-3, the V gene TRBV23-1, with 8 bases identical to TRBD1. TRBV23-1 is an open reading frame whose function is uncertain. Trimming removed 8 bases from V and 0 bases from J; junction bases left unmatched: 6. This CDR3 is 15 amino acids long. The CDR3 region has the DNA TGCGCCAGCCGTGTGACAGGGGCCTCTGGAAACACCATATATTTT. The encoded protein is CASRVTGASGNTIYF.

This chain connects TRBV5-1 to TRBJ1-2; TRBD1 matches 11 bases. Germline V gene data show CDR1 as SGHRS and CDR2 as YFSETQ. The CDR3 contains 17 residues. V gave up 4 bases and J gave up 6 bases; unmatched junction bases: 14. The DNA of the CDR3 is TGCGCCAGCAGCCCCCAACCGGGACAGGGGGGGCTGGATGGCTACACCTTC. It encodes CASSPQPGQGGLDGYTF.

The CDR3 sequence: CASSVDRGYNSPLHF. As DNA, the CDR3 is TGTGCCAGCTCAGTTGACAGGGGGTATAATTCACCCCTCCACTTT. The V call is TRBV18, the J call TRBJ1-6; 9 bases map to TRBD1. This CDR3 is 15 amino acids long. After removal of 5 bases from V and 4 bases from J, the junction contained 3 bases not matched to a gene. Per the germline V gene, CDR1 is KGHSH and CDR2 is LQKENI.

The chain joins TRBV6-5 to TRBJ2-7; D not resolved. Between the trimmed V and J ends, which lost 2 bases and 0 bases, there was a span of 8 bases. The CDR3 loop spans 14 amino acids. Germline V gene data show CDR1 as MNHEY and CDR2 as SVGAGI. This CDR3 reads CASSYERSSYEQYF. The CDR3 nucleotides read TGTGCCAGCAGTTACGAGCGCAGCTCCTACGAGCAGTACTTC.

The chain combines TRBV15 with TRBJ2-5; TRBD1 is a possible D gene (5 bases). The CDR3 consists of 14 residues. V lost 8 bases and J 2 bases, leaving 15 bases between the germline ends. Looked up from germline, CDR1 is LNHNV and CDR2 is YYDKDF (reference sequence). Here the CDR3 reads CATQKLGRQETQYF. For the CDR3, the DNA is TGTGCCACCCAGAAGCTGGGGCGGCAAGAGACCCAGTACTTC.